Here is one T cell receptor beta chain with its context. Sequencing was performed with immunoSEQ multiplex PCR; in TCRdb, only in-frame clones are kept and a portion is missing. Among 180,000 or so clones listed, more than 75% were seen once. The CDR3 contains 13 residues. Germline CDR1 reads SGHRS; CDR2 reads YFSETQ. V lost 5 bases and J lost 6, with 12 bases in between. This sample was taken from a study of cytomegalovirus exposure and HLA in healthy donors. Sample: PBMCs. This TCR came from a woman under 40 in good health and CMV-seronegative. The chain uses TRBV5-1 and TRBJ2-1; possibly TRBD2 for D (5 bases). CDR3 protein: CASSYELGNEQFF. The CDR3 DNA reads TGCGCCAGCAGTTACGAACTAGGCAATGAGCAGTTCTTC.